This TCR beta chain was captured in a study of blood T cells in healthy people across ages. The use of a sample-barcoded 5' primer and a J-beta primer mix characterized a second PCR of about 7 to 12 cycles. TCRdb processed the 5' RACE reads anew with MiXCR; each CDR3 protein has one entry. Of about 810,000 distinct CDR3 sequences listed, under 40% are singletons. V was clipped by 6 bases and J by 6 bases, with 17 bases between them. From germline, CDR1 is MNHEY and CDR2 SVGAGI. The CDR3 covers 15 residues. The amount of total RNA extracted per sample was at least 6 micrograms. This clonotype was sampled from a man aged 18 to 30 in good health. The genes are TRBV6-5 and TRBJ2-2; D possibly corresponds to TRBD2 (6 bases). The sequenced sample was blood. In nucleotides, the CDR3 is TGTGCCAGCAGACGCGGCGGAGGGATAGCCGGGGAGCTGTTTTTT. This translates into CASRRGGGIAGELFF.